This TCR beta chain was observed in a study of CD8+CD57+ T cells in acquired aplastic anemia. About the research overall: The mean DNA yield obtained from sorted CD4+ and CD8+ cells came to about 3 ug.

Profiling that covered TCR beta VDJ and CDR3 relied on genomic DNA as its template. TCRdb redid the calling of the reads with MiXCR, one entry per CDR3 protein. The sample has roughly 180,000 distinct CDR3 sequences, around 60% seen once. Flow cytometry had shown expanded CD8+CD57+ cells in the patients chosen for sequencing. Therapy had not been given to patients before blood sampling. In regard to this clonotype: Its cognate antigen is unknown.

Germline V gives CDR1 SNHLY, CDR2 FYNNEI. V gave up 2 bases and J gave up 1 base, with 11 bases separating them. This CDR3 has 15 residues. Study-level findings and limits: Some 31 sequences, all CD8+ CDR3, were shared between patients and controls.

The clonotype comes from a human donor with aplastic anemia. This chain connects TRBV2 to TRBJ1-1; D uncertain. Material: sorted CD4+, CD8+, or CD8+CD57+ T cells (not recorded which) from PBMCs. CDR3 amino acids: CASSEFEHRNTEAFF. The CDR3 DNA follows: TGTGCCAGCAGTGAATTCGAACATAGGAACACTGAAGCTTTCTTT. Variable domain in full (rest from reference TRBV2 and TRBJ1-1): EPEVTQTPSHQVTQMGQEVILRCVPISNHLYFYWYRQILGQKVEFLVSFYNNEISEKSEIFDDQFSVERPDGSNFTLKIRSTKLEDSAMYFCASSEFEHRNTEAFFGQGTRLTVV.